One sample yielded the 3 T cell receptor beta chains listed below, sequenced in a study of blood T cells in healthy people across ages. Primers used in a second PCR of about 7 to 11 cycles were a sample-barcoded 5' primer and a J-beta primer mix. TCRdb ran MiXCR on the 5' RACE reads and lists one entry per CDR3 protein. The sample shows about 1.5 million distinct CDR3 sequences, 35% to 45% of them seen only once. Sequencing was performed on blood. These receptors all come from a woman aged 18-29 years in good health.

This clonotype appeared a few times. J is TRBJ2-3 and V is TRBV11-2, with TRBD2 matching 11 bases. CDR1 is SGHAT and CDR2 is FQNNGV in the germline V gene. V was clipped by 4 bases and J by 1 base; unmatched bases: 4. The CDR3 is made up of 16 amino acids. CDR3 nucleotide sequence: TGTGCCAGCAGCTCAGCGGGACTAGCGGGCACAGATACGCAGTATTTT. This codes for CASSSAGLAGTDTQYF.

There are a few counts of this clonotype. V gene TRBV11-2 combines with J gene TRBJ2-3, with a possible D match to TRBD2 (6 bases). The germline V and J ends were trimmed by 3 bases and 9 bases, with 10 bases remaining between them. Germline loops: CDR1 SGHAT, CDR2 FQNNGV. This CDR3 comprises 12 residues. In DNA form, the CDR3 reads TGTGCCAGCAGCTTTCACCTAGCGACGCAGTATTTT. Its translation: CASSFHLATQYF.

The chain employs TRBV2 and TRBJ1-2; 10 bases line up with TRBD1. The CDR3 runs 15 residues. The germline gives CDR1 SNHLY, CDR2 FYNNEI. After removal of 6 bases from V and 2 bases from J, the junction contained 6 bases not matched to a gene. The CDR3 DNA reads as TGTGCCAGCAGGGACAGGGGGAGAGCCAACTATGGCTACACCTTC. This encodes CASRDRGRANYGYTF.